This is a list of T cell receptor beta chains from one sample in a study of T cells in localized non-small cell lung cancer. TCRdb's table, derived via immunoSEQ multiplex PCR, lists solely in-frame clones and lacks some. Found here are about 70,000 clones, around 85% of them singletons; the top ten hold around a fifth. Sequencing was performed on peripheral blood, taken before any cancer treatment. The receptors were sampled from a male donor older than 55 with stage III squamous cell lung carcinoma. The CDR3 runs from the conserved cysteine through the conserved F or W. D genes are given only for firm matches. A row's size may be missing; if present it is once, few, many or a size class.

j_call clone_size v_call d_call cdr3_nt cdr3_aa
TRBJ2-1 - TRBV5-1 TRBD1 TGCGCCAGCAGCTGGAACACACAGGGGGTATCCTACAATGAGCAGTTCTTC CASSWNTQGVSYNEQFF
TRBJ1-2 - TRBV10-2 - TGCGCCAGCAGTGACGACTATGGCTACACCTTC CASSDDYGYTF
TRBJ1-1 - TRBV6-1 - TGTGCCAGCAGCCGGACCATGTTGAACACTGAAGCTTTCTTT CASSRTMLNTEAFF
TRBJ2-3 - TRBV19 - TGTGCCAGTAGCCCGGGGGATATAGCAGATACGCAGTATTTT CASSPGDIADTQYF
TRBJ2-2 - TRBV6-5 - TGTGCCAGCCGGTCGACAGTCGGGGAGCTGTTTTTT CASRSTVGELFF
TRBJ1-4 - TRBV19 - TGTGCCAGTAGTTCGACGGGGCAGATTAATGAAAAACTGTTTTTT CASSSTGQINEKLFF
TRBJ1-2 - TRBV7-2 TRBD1 TGTGCCAGCAGCTCCTGGACAGGGCATGGCTACACCTTC CASSSWTGHGYTF
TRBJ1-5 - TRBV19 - TGTGCCAGTAGTACAAGTAAAAATCAGCCCCAGCATTTT CASSTSKNQPQHF
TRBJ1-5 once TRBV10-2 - TGCGCCAGCAGTGAGTCCGGAGGAAAGCCCCAGCATTTT CASSESGGKPQHF
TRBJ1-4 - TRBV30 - TGTGCCTGGACAAAAGACATCAATGAAAAACTGTTTTTT CAWTKDINEKLFF
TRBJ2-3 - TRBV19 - TGTGCCAGTAGTGACCCCCGGGGAGTAGGCACAGATACGCAGTATTTT CASSDPRGVGTDTQYF
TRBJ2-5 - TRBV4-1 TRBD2 TGCGCCAGCAGTCTACTAGCGGGGGGGCCTGTCGAGCGAGAGACCCAGTACTTC CASSLLAGGPVERETQYF
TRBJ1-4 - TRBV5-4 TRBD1 TGTGCCAGCAGCCCACAGGGGACTAATGAAAAACTGTTTTTT CASSPQGTNEKLFF
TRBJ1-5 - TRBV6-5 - TGTGCCAGCAGTTACTTGGCAGGGGGCAATCAGCCCCAGCATTTT CASSYLAGGNQPQHF
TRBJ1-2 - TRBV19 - TGTGCCAGTAGTATCAACCGAAACTATGGCTACACCTTC CASSINRNYGYTF
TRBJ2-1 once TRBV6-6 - TGTGCCAGCAGAATCCGGGCCCCAAATGAGCAGTTCTTC CASRIRAPNEQFF
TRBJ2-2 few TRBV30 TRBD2 TGTGCCTTATCTAGCGGGGGCGACACCGGGGAGCTGTTTTTT CALSSGGDTGELFF
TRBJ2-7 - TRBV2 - TGTGCCAGCATAGCGGCAGGGTACGAGCAGTACTTC CASIAAGYEQYF
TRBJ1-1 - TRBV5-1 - TGCGCCAGCAGCACGGGACGGGAGAGGACTGAAGCTTTCTTT CASSTGRERTEAFF
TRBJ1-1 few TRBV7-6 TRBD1 TGTGCCAGCGGAAGACAGGGAGGTACTGAAGCTTTCTTT CASGRQGGTEAFF
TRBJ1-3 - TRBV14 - TGTGCCAGCCGGTCCCTCGGAAACACCATATATTTT CASRSLGNTIYF
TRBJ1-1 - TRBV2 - TGTGCCAGTTTGACAGCATTCGACACTGAAGCTTTCTTT CASLTAFDTEAFF
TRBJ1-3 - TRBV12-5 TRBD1 TGTGCTAGTGGTGAGGGGGCCGGTGGAAACACCATATATTTT CASGEGAGGNTIYF
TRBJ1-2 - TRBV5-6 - TGTGCCAGCAGCCCGCAGAGAAGCCCAGCGAACACCTTC CASSPQRSPANTF
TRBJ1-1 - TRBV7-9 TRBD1 TGTGCCAGCAGCCATAGACAGGGGGGGAGCACTGAAGCTTTCTTT CASSHRQGGSTEAFF
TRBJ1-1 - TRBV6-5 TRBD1 TGTGCCAGCAGTACAGGGGCAGAGATGAACACTGAAGCTTTCTTT CASSTGAEMNTEAFF
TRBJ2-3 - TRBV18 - TGTGCCAGCTCACCACCGGTCAGCGGTGGGGGAGATACGCAGTATTTT CASSPPVSGGGDTQYF
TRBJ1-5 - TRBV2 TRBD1 TGTGCCAGCAGTGCGGACAGGCTCTATCGGCCCCAGCATTTT CASSADRLYRPQHF
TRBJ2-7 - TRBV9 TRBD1 TGTGCCAGCAGCGTTTCCGGGACAGACTCCTACGAGCAGTACTTC CASSVSGTDSYEQYF
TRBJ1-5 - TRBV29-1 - TGCAGCGTTGCGGGAGCCTCGGATCAGCCCCAGCATTTT CSVAGASDQPQHF
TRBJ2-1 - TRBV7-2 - TGTGCCAGCAGCTCCCCGGGACGGAGCTACAATGAGCAGTTCTTC CASSSPGRSYNEQFF
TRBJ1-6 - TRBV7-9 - TGTGCCAGCAGAATGGACTTCTATAATTCACCCCTCCACTTT CASRMDFYNSPLHF
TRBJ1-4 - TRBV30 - TGTGCCTGGAGTGTAGGGCAGGGTGGAGAAAAACTGTTTTTT CAWSVGQGGEKLFF